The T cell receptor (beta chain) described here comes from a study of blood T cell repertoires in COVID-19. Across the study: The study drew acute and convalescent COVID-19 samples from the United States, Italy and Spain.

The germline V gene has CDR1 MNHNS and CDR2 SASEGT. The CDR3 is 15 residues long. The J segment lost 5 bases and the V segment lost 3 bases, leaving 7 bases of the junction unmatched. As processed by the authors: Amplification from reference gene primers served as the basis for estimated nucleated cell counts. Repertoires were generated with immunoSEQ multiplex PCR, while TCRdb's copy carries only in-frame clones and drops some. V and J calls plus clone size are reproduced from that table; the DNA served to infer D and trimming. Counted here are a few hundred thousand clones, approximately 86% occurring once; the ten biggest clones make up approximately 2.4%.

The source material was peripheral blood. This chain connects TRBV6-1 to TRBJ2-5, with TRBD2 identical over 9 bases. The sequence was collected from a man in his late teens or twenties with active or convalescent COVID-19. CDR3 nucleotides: TGTGCCAGCAGTGAGGTAGCGGGAGAGGGGGAGACCCAGTACTTC. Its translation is CASSEVAGEGETQYF.